One and the same sample provided the 4 T cell receptor beta chains below, sequenced in a study of T cell responses to AZD1222 COVID-19 vaccine. The protocol was immunoSEQ multiplex PCR, while the TCRdb copy is restricted to in-frame clones and leaves out a portion. The sample has around 110,000 clones; 80% to 90% are singletons. The source material was peripheral blood, sampled on day 0 of AZD1222 vaccination. These receptors all stem from an adult in good health.

The rearrangement joins TRBV27 to TRBJ2-7; TRBD2 agrees at 7 bases. Trimming removed 5 bases from V and 0 bases from J; junction bases left unmatched: 7. The CDR3 has 15 amino acids. The germline gives CDR1 MNHEY, CDR2 SMNVEV (reference sequence). DNA of the CDR3: TGTGCCAGCAGTCCCTCAGCGGGAACCTCCTACGAGCAGTACTTC. This codes for CASSPSAGTSYEQYF.

This clone was detected a few times. This chain links TRBV5-1 with TRBJ2-1; 8 bases agree with TRBD2. The CDR3 covers 15 residues. V was clipped by 5 bases and J by 4 bases; unmatched bases: 8. Germline V gives CDR1 SGHRS, CDR2 YFSETQ. The CDR3 DNA reads TGCGCCAGCAGTCCAGGTTCTAGCGGGTACAATGAGCAGTTCTTC. Amino acids: CASSPGSSGYNEQFF. The full variable domain, completed using reference TRBV5-1 and TRBJ2-1, is KAGVTQTPRYLIKTRGQQVTLSCSPISGHRSVSWYQQTPGQGLQFLFEYFSETQRNKGNFPGRFSGRQFSNSRSEMNVSTLELGDSALYLCASSPGSSGYNEQFFGPGTRLTVL.

The chain carries TRBV6-5 and TRBJ2-1, with 7 nucleotides matching TRBD2. Per the germline V gene, CDR1 is MNHEY and CDR2 is SVGAGI. CDR3 length: 15 amino acids. After removal of 10 bases from V and 5 bases from J, the junction contained 14 bases not matched to a gene. The CDR3 loop is CATHDEAGADNEQFF. The CDR3 DNA follows: TGTGCCACCCACGACGAGGCGGGAGCGGACAATGAGCAGTTCTTC.

The count of this clone is one. The chain recombines TRBV3-1 (or the pseudogene TRBV3-2) with TRBJ1-4, with 7 bases that match TRBD1. Trimming cost V 3 bases and J 8 bases; bases outside gene matches: 15. There are 17 residues in the CDR3. In germline, CDR1 is LGHDT, CDR2 YNNKEL (reference sequence). For the CDR3, the DNA is TGTGCCAGCAGCCATAAGGGGGCGTCAGGGCGATGGGAAAAACTGTTTTTT. This codes for CASSHKGASGRWEKLFF.